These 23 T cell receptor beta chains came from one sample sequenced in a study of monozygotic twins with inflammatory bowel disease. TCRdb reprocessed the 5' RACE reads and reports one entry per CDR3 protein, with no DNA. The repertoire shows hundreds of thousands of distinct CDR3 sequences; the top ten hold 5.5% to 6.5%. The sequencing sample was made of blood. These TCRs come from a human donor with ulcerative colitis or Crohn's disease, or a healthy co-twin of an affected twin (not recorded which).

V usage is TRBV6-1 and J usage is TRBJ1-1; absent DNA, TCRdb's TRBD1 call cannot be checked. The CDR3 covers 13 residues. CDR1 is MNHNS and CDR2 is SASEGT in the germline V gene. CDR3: CASRRQGGTEAFF.

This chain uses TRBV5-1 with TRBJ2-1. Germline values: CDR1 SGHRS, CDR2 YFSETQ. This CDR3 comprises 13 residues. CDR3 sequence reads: CASSPAVYNEQFF.

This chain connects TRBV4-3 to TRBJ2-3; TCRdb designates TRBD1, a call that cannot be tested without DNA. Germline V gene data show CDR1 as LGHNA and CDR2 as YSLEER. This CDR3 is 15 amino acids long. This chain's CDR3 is CASSQQGSGTDTQYF.

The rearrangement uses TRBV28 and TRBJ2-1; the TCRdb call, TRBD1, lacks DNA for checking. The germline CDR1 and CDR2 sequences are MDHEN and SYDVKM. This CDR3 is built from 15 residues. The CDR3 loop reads CASSKAPASYNEQFF.

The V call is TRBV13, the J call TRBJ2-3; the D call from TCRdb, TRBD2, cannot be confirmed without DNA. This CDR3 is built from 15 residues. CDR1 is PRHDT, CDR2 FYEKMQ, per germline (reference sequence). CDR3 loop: CASGNRAGGVDTQYF.

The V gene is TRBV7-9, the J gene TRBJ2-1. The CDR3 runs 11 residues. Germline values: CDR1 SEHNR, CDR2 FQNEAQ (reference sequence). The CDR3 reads CASSLGIWQFF.

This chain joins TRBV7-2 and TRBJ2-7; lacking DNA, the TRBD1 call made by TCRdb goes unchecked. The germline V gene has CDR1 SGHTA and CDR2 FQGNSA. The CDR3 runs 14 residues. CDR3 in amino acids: CASSLYRVSYEQYF.

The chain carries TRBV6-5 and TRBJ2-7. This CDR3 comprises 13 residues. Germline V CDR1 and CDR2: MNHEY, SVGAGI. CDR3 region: CASSYDKNDEQYF.

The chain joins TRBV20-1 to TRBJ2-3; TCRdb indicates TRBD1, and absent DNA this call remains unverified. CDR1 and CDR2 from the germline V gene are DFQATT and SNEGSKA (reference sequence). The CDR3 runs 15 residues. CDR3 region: CSARVGKQGTDTQYF.

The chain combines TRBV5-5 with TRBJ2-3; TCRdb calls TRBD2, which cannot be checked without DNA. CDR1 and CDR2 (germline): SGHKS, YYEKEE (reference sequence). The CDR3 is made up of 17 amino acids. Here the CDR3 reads CASSWGGTSGGTDTQYF. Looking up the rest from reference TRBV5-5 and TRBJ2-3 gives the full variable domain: DAGVTQSPTHLIKTRGQQVTLRCSPISGHKSVSWYQQVLGQGPQFIFQYYEKEERGRGNFPDRFSARQFPNYSSELNVNALLLGDSALYLCASSWGGTSGGTDTQYFGPGTRLTVL.

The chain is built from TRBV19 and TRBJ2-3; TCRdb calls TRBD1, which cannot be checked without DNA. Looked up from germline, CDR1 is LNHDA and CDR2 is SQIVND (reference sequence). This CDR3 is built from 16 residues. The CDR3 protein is CASRFRPQGGTDTQYF.

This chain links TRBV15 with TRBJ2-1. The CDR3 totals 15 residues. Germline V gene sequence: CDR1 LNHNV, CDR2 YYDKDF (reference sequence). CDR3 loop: CATSPSGDSYNEQFF.

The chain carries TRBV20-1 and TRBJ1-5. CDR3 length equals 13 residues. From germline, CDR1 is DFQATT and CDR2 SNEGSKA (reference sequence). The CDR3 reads CSARKGSNQPQHF.

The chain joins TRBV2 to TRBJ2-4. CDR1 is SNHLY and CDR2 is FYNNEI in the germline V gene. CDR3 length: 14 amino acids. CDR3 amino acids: CASSESFGVGIQYF.

CDR3 protein: CASSDGRATDTQYF. This chain connects TRBV6-4 to TRBJ2-3; as DNA is missing, the TRBD2 call by TCRdb cannot be tested. CDR3 length: 14 residues. Germline assignment: CDR1 MRHNA and CDR2 SNTAGT.

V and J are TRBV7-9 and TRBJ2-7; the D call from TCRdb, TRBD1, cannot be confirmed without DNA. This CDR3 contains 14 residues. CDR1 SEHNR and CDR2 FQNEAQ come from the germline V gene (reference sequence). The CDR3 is CASSLPGAAYEQYF.

The CDR3: CAISGLKLAGDTQYF. V is TRBV10-3 and J is TRBJ2-3; TCRdb outputs TRBD1, but without DNA this stays unchecked. Germline V gives CDR1 ENHRY, CDR2 SYGVKD. This CDR3 spans 15 amino acids.

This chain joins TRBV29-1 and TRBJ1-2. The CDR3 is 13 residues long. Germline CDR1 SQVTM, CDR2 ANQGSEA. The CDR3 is CSVGATDFYGYTF.

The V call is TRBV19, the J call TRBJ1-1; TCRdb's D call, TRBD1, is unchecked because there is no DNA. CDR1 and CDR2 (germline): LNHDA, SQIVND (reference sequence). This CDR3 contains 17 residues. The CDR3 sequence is CASSINRVEIANTEAFF.

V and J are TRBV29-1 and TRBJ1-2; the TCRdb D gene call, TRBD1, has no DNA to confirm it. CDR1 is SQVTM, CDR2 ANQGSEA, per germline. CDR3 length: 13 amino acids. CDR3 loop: CSVPGQGTYGYTF.

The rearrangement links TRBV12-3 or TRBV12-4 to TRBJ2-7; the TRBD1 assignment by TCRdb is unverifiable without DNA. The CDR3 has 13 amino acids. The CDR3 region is CASSLHPDDEQYF.

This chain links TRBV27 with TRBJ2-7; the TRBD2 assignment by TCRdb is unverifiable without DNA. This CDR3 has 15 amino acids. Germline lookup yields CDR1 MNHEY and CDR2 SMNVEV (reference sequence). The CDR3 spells CASSPRDSGNDEQYF.

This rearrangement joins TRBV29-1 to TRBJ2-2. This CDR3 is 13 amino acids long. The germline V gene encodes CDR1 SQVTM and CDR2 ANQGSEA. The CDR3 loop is CSVDRQNTGELFF.